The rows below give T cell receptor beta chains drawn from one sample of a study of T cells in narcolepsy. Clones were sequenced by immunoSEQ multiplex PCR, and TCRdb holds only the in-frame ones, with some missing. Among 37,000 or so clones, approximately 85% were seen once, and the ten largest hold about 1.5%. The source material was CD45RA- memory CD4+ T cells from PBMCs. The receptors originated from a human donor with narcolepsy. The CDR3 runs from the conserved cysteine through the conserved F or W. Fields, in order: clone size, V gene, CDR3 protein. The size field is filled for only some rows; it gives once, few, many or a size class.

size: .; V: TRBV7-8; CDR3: CASSLEYEQYF
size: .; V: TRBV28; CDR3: CASSFFGLRSSYEQYF
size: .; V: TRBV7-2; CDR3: CASSLALAGGPYEQFF
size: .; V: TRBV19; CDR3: CASSRAGPRANYGYTF
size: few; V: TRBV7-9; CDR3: CAAEAPYEQYF
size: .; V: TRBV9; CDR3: CASSVEGGNTEAFF
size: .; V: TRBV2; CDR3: CASRLAGGKNEQFF
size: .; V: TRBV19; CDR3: CASSIRGETQYF
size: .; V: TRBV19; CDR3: CASSDRAAGNTIYF
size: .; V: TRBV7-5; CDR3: CARSAATGALNYGYTF
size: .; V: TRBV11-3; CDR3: CASSLGQAAYEQYF
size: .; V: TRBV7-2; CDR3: CASSLTPAGSYEQYF
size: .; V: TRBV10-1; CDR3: CASSEGLRNYGYTF
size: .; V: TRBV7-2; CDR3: CASSSQQGTGNTIYF
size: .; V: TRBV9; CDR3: CASSVSGGNIYNEQFF
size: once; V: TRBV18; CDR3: CASSPQGANQPQHF
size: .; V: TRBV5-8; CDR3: CASSFSHTNTEAFF
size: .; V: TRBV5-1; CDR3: CASSLASDTDTQYF
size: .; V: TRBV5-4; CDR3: CASSLVGATSTDTQYF
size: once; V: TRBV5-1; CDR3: CASSLAPGQGNTIYF
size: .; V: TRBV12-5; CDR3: CASAPGALGTGELFF
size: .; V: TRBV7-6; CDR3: CASSLGVGTTNEKLFF
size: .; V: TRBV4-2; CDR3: CASSPGGLNQPQHF
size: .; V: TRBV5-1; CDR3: CASSLESGGRNSPLHF
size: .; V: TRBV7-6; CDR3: CASSPASGGATDTQYF
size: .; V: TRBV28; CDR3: CASSLYPARGQETQYF
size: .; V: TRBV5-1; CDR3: CASSKLGEQYF
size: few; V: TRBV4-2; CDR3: CASSLDSDRAQAGELFF
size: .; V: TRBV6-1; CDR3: CASSENWGAQPQHF
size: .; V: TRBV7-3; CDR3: CASRLKWDTEAFF
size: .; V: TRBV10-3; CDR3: CAISVGPTGELFF
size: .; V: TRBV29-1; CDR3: CSVLRGNEQYF
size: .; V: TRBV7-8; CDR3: CASGNGGPRSGYEQYF
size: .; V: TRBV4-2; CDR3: CASSQGDGSPGYTF
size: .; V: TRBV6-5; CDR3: CASLLSGPGNTEAFF
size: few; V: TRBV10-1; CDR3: CASSEGPSSYEQYF
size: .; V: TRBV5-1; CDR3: CASSPGRGAGEQYF
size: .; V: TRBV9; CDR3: CASSAKEGRDFTYEQYF
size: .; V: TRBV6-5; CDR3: CASSYVEPQHF
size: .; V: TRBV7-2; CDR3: CASSLGRVYEQYF
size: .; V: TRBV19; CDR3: CASSITGTGFINEQFF
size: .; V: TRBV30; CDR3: CAGGGRAYEQYF
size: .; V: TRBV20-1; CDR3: CSARRGNTIYF
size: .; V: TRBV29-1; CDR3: CSVNRGRDTEAFF
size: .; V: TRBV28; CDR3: CASSPGQIVNQPQHF